The text below deals with one TCR beta chain. The target of this receptor is not known. Base-call qualities are not available, and no considerably larger clone is one nucleotide away. These data come from a study of technical replicates of blood from a few donors (dated by TCRdb to about 2017). The library was obtained by the immunoSEQ multiplex PCR assay. TCRdb carries this immuneACCESS record with in-frame sequences only. Its versions omit some clonotypes, under half of them owing to an unresolved V gene in the studies checked, with the rest unexplained. This sample lists about 80,000 clones; more than 95% were detected once. The ten largest clones capture more than 0.12% of the sample. The CDR3 sequence holds 15 residues, the cysteine and phenylalanine included. The entry retains the CDR3 DNA only, 45 bases that are in frame from base 1. The germline V gene sets CDR1 to SGHRS and CDR2 to YFSETQ. The germline ends are 12 bases apart after V is trimmed by 1 base and J by 4 bases.

This receptor chain uses TRBV5-1 and TRBJ1-5; the best D guess is TRBD1, with 5 bases matching. The receptor was derived from a human donor in good health. The specimen was T cells isolated from PBMCs. The nucleotides are TGCGCCAGCAGCTTGAAGTCGCAGGGAAATCAGCCCCAGCATTTT. Translated, it gives CASSLKSQGNQPQHF.